A single sample gave rise to the 11 T cell receptor beta chains below, sequenced in a study of blood T cell repertoires in COVID-19. Sequenced by immunoSEQ multiplex PCR; TCRdb stores in-frame clones only, minus some. Of 52,000 or so clones detected, 75% to 90% appear once; the ten largest clones hold roughly 2.5%. The source material was peripheral blood. These receptors were collected from an elderly man with acute or convalescent COVID-19.

The chain has TRBV5-1 and TRBJ2-7; 8 nucleotides agree with TRBD1. Germline CDR1 and CDR2: SGHRS and YFSETQ. Trimming at V came to 0 bases and at J to 4 bases, leaving 6 bases not matched to a gene. This CDR3 is built from 15 residues. The CDR3 coding sequence is TGCGCCAGCAGCTTGGACCCAGGGGGCTCATACGAGCAGTACTTC. Translating gives CASSLDPGGSYEQYF.

The rearrangement uses TRBV5-4 and TRBJ2-5, with 8 bases lining up with TRBD1. Germline CDR1 is SGHNT and CDR2 is YYREEE (reference sequence). The CDR3 consists of 17 residues. With V trimmed by 5 bases and J by 2 bases, 14 bases remained unmatched. This CDR3 is CASSSGQGISGQETQYF. The CDR3, as DNA: TGTGCCAGCAGTTCCGGACAGGGAATATCGGGGCAAGAGACCCAGTACTTC.

The J gene is TRBJ2-1, the V gene TRBV7-8; D uncertain. Germline V gene sequence: CDR1 SGHVS, CDR2 FQNEAQ. The CDR3 totals 13 residues. Trimming pared 5 bases from V and 7 bases from J, leaving 12 bases between. The CDR3 spells CASSLELVNEQFF. The CDR3 DNA follows: TGTGCCAGCAGCCTAGAACTGGTTAATGAGCAGTTCTTC.

This chain uses TRBV6-5 with TRBJ1-3; 9 nucleotides line up with TRBD1. V shed 11 bases, J shed 0 bases, and the junction held 5 bases outside the gene matches. The CDR3 is 14 residues long. Per germline, CDR1 MNHEY and CDR2 SVGAGI. CDR3 loop: CAGQGFGSGNTIYF. DNA for the CDR3: TGTGCCGGACAGGGGTTCGGCTCTGGAAACACCATATATTTT.

The CDR3 DNA sequence: TGTGCCAGCAGCTCCGCGGGGGCTTTCAATGAGCAGTTCTTC. Encoded protein: CASSSAGAFNEQFF. This rearrangement joins TRBV7-3 to TRBJ2-1; D is perhaps TRBD2 (7 bases). The CDR3 extends over 14 amino acids. With 4 bases removed from V and 6 bases from J, the gap between germline ends came to 13 bases. Germline assignment: CDR1 SGHTA and CDR2 FQGTGA.

This chain joins TRBV9 and TRBJ1-1; 7 nucleotides align to TRBD1. CDR1 and CDR2 (germline): SGDLS, YYNGEE. J was trimmed by 8 bases and V by 1 base; bases with no gene match: 14. The CDR3 length is 16 residues. CDR3 loop: CASSVSGTVINSEAFF. DNA of the CDR3: TGTGCCAGCAGCGTAAGTGGGACAGTGATTAATTCGGAAGCTTTCTTT.

The V and J genes are TRBV6-2 or TRBV6-3 and TRBJ2-5, with TRBD1 matching over 9 bases. The junction had 10 bases not matched to a gene; V was cut back by 4 bases and J by 13 bases. CDR1 is MNHEY, CDR2 SVGEGT, per germline. There are 13 residues in the CDR3. CDR3 sequence reads: CASSSPGQGQRYF. CDR3 coding DNA: TGTGCCAGCAGTTCTCCGGGACAGGGCCAGCGGTACTTC.

The sample holds one count of this clone. V is TRBV4-3 and J is TRBJ2-7; weak D call: TRBD1 (6 bases). CDR3 length: 15 residues. The germline V and J ends were trimmed by 0 bases and 2 bases, with 11 bases remaining between them. Germline CDR1 and CDR2: LGHNA and YSLEER. The CDR3 loop reads CASSQDRTVAYEQYF. The CDR3 DNA reads as TGCGCCAGCAGCCAAGATAGGACAGTAGCCTACGAGCAGTACTTC.

This chain connects TRBV5-1 to TRBJ2-5; 14 nucleotides match TRBD2. Germline V lookup: CDR1 SGHRS, CDR2 YFSETQ. The ends lost 2 bases at V and 4 bases at J; junction bases unmatched: 10. This CDR3 comprises 18 residues. CDR3 coding DNA: TGCGCCAGCAGCTTCGGGACTAGCGGGGGCCTTACGGGAGAGACCCAGTACTTC. This codes for CASSFGTSGGLTGETQYF.

CDR3 in amino acids: CASSPIPRGGDTGELFF. DNA of the CDR3: TGTGCCAGCAGTCCCATCCCGCGGGGGGGCGACACCGGGGAGCTGTTTTTT. The chain carries TRBV7-3 and TRBJ2-2; 9 nucleotides agree with TRBD2. The CDR3 loop spans 17 amino acids. Looked up from germline, CDR1 is SGHTA and CDR2 is FQGTGA. V lost 6 bases to trimming and J lost 3 bases; unmatched junction nucleotides: 11.

The rearrangement uses TRBV29-1 and TRBJ1-1; weak D call: TRBD1 (6 bases). Germline assignment: CDR1 SQVTM and CDR2 ANQGSEA. Between the trimmed V and J ends, which lost 6 bases and 6 bases, there was a span of 14 bases. This CDR3 contains 12 residues. As DNA, the CDR3 is TGCAGCGTGGGGGGGCGGACGGCTGAAGCTTTCTTT. Protein product: CSVGGRTAEAFF.